This TCR beta chain was captured by sequencing in a study of beta chain features in type 1 diabetes. This CDR3 comprises 16 residues. Germline-derived CDR1 and CDR2 are ENHRY and SYGVKD. The V end was cut by 3 bases, the J end by 0 bases, with 11 bases between. Regarding this clone: Antigen: not known.

Findings of the study overall: All four CD4+ subsets of Type 1 diabetes patients contained TCRB CDR3s that were moderately but significantly shorter.

Averaging roughly 120 mL, one heparinised blood draw came from each individual donor. Researchers reported sorting CD4+ naive, central memory, regulatory and stem cell-like memory cells via CD45RO/CCR7/CD25/CD127/CD95/CD27. Isolated RNA was reverse transcribed in full, so expressed TCRB transcripts were sequenced. The average read count of naive, central memory and regulatory T cell samples was about 3.3 million. Profiled with immunoSEQ multiplex PCR; TCRdb holds only in-frame clones, not every one. The table records 450,000 to 600,000 clones, 30% of them present only once. The sequenced material came from naive CD4+ T cells from blood. The clonotype was recovered from a man aged 18 to 29 in good health. V and J are TRBV10-3 and TRBJ2-2; D ambiguous. The CDR3 DNA sequence: TGTGCCATCAGTGAAGTAGGACGGTCGAACACCGGGGAGCTGTTTTTT. Its protein product is CAISEVGRSNTGELFF.